The clone carrying this T cell receptor beta chain was detected ten times or more. The CDR3 length is 15 residues. The ends were cut back, 5 bases at V and 1 base at J, with 12 bases in the middle. Germline CDR1 is PRHDT and CDR2 is FYEKMQ (reference sequence). Regarding time point: newly diagnosed GD, antithyroid drugs for less than 3 months. The TCR library was made from RNA extracted from PBMCs. The data are from a study of regulatory T cells in long-lasting Graves disease. Building of the TCR beta libraries involved iRepertoire HTBI primers and Arm-PCR of CDR3 regions. TCRdb fed the multiplex PCR reads into MiXCR, producing one record per CDR3 protein. The sample has hundreds of thousands of distinct CDR3 sequences; 13% are singletons. These data were likewise used in another study, on T cells in Graves' hyperthyroidism and ophthalmopathy.

The J gene is TRBJ1-5, the V gene TRBV13; no reliable D call. The source is a man aged 30 to 45 with Graves disease. The sample was peripheral blood mononuclear cells (PBMCs), taken at new diagnosis, from a patient treated with antithyroid drugs. CDR3 DNA sequence: TGTGCCAGCAGCCTTGGCCCGACAAGCAATCAGCCCCAGCATTTT. Its protein is CASSLGPTSNQPQHF.